This is a list of T cell receptor beta chains from one sample in a study of T cells in localized non-small cell lung cancer. Produced via immunoSEQ multiplex PCR; TCRdb's table is partial and in-frame only. The sample shows thousands of clones, roughly 29% of them seen only once. The sample was lung tumor tissue, taken before any cancer treatment. These receptors were taken from a man between 35 and 75 years old with stage II lung adenocarcinoma. Both conserved end residues are part of each CDR3. Fields, in order: D gene, J gene, V gene, clone size, CDR3 DNA, CDR3 protein. A D gene is named only where the DNA matches it firmly. Clone size is shown for a subset of rows, as once, few, many or a class of expanded clone.

D: NA; J: TRBJ1-4; V: TRBV30; size: NA; DNA: TGTGCCTGGAGTGACGGGAATTCGGAAAAACTGTTTTTT; CDR3: CAWSDGNSEKLFF
D: TRBD2; J: TRBJ2-2; V: TRBV5-1; size: NA; DNA: TGCGCCAGCAGCCCCGGCCTAGCGGAGGCTTGGGGGGAGCTGTTTTTT; CDR3: CASSPGLAEAWGELFF
D: NA; J: TRBJ2-3; V: TRBV11-3; size: few; DNA: TGTGCCAGCAGCTTAGGCATAACAACCTTTGTGCCAGATACGCAGTATTTT; CDR3: CASSLGITTFVPDTQYF
D: TRBD2; J: TRBJ2-7; V: TRBV29-1; size: NA; DNA: TGCAGCGTGCCCGGGGCGGGAGGGCCCTACGAGCAGTACTTC; CDR3: CSVPGAGGPYEQYF
D: TRBD2; J: TRBJ2-1; V: TRBV6-8; size: NA; DNA: TGTGCCAGCAGTGGGACTAGCGGGAGGTCCTACAATGAGCAGTTCTTC; CDR3: CASSGTSGRSYNEQFF
D: TRBD1; J: TRBJ1-2; V: TRBV9; size: few; DNA: TGTGCCAGCAGCGTAGCCGAGGACAGGGCGGGTTACACCTTC; CDR3: CASSVAEDRAGYTF
D: TRBD2; J: TRBJ2-1; V: TRBV19; size: NA; DNA: TGTGCCAGTAGTATATCGGGCGGGAGGAATGAGCAGTTCTTC; CDR3: CASSISGGRNEQFF
D: NA; J: TRBJ2-2; V: TRBV9; size: few; DNA: TGTGCCAGCAGCGGCTCGTTCGGCGGGGAGCTGTTTTTT; CDR3: CASSGSFGGELFF
D: NA; J: TRBJ1-3; V: TRBV29-1; size: NA; DNA: TGCAGCGTTCGGGGAATTGCTGGAAACACCATATATTTT; CDR3: CSVRGIAGNTIYF
D: NA; J: TRBJ2-6; V: TRBV18; size: NA; DNA: TGTGCCAGCTCACCACGGGACCCGGCCGGGGTCGGGGCCAACGTCCTGACTTTC; CDR3: CASSPRDPAGVGANVLTF
D: TRBD2; J: TRBJ2-2; V: TRBV10-2; size: NA; DNA: TGCGCCAGCAGGGGAGGGGGACTAGCGGCTATGAACACCGGGGAGCTGTTTTTT; CDR3: CASRGGGLAAMNTGELFF
D: TRBD2; J: TRBJ2-1; V: TRBV7-1; size: NA; DNA: TGTGCCAGCAGCTCCCAGACTAGCGGGGAGCAGTTCTTC; CDR3: CASSSQTSGEQFF
D: NA; J: TRBJ2-5; V: TRBV28; size: NA; DNA: TGTGCCAGCAGTGGAAGGACGGGGAGGGAGACCCAGTACTTC; CDR3: CASSGRTGRETQYF
D: NA; J: TRBJ1-1; V: TRBV9; size: NA; DNA: TGTGCCAGCAGCCCTTTGGACAGAGGTGAAGCTTTCTTT; CDR3: CASSPLDRGEAFF
D: NA; J: TRBJ1-1; V: TRBV6-8; size: NA; DNA: TGTGCCAGCAGTTCCGGCACGGGCTGGACTGAAGCTTTCTTT; CDR3: CASSSGTGWTEAFF
D: NA; J: TRBJ1-1; V: TRBV11-3; size: NA; DNA: TGTGCCAGCAGCTTGTGGGGGGGCCACACTGAAGCTTTCTTT; CDR3: CASSLWGGHTEAFF
D: TRBD2; J: TRBJ2-1; V: TRBV6-8; size: few; DNA: TGTGCCAGCAGTGGACTAGCGGGAGGGCCCGATGAGCAGTTCTTC; CDR3: CASSGLAGGPDEQFF
D: NA; J: TRBJ1-1; V: TRBV10-2; size: NA; DNA: TGCGCCAGCAGTGTTACCTTGACCGGGAACACTGAAGCTTTCTTT; CDR3: CASSVTLTGNTEAFF
D: NA; J: TRBJ1-1; V: TRBV11-3; size: few; DNA: TGTGCCAGCAGCTTAGAGAATGCGGGAGTCACTGAAGCTTTCTTT; CDR3: CASSLENAGVTEAFF
D: NA; J: TRBJ1-5; V: TRBV6-8; size: few; DNA: TGTGCCAGCAGCCCCGAAGTTAGAGGGCCGAATCAGCCCCAGCATTTT; CDR3: CASSPEVRGPNQPQHF
D: TRBD2; J: TRBJ2-2; V: TRBV11-3; size: few; DNA: TGTGCCAGCAGCCCGGCGGGACTAGCGGCCGGGGAGCTGTTTTTT; CDR3: CASSPAGLAAGELFF
D: NA; J: TRBJ1-2; V: TRBV7-4; size: many; DNA: TGTGCCAGCAGCCAGGGACGGAACTATGGCTACACCTTC; CDR3: CASSQGRNYGYTF
D: TRBD2; J: TRBJ2-2; V: TRBV5-1; size: NA; DNA: TGCGCCAGCAGCTTTTCGGGAGGGAACACCGGGGAGCTGTTTTTT; CDR3: CASSFSGGNTGELFF
D: NA; J: TRBJ2-7; V: TRBV11-3; size: few; DNA: TGTGCCAGCAGCCTTGGGCGGAGGGACTACGAGCAGTACTTC; CDR3: CASSLGRRDYEQYF
D: NA; J: TRBJ1-1; V: TRBV28; size: few; DNA: TGTGCCAGCAGTTCAACCGGGACGACAGGATTAACTGAAGCTTTCTTT; CDR3: CASSSTGTTGLTEAFF
D: TRBD1; J: TRBJ1-2; V: TRBV19; size: NA; DNA: TGTGCCAGTAGTCCGGGGACAGGGATGTCCTATGGCTACACCTTC; CDR3: CASSPGTGMSYGYTF
D: NA; J: TRBJ1-2; V: TRBV9; size: NA; DNA: TGTGCCAGCGGGAGAGGACATTTGGGGGACTATGGCTACACCTTC; CDR3: CASGRGHLGDYGYTF